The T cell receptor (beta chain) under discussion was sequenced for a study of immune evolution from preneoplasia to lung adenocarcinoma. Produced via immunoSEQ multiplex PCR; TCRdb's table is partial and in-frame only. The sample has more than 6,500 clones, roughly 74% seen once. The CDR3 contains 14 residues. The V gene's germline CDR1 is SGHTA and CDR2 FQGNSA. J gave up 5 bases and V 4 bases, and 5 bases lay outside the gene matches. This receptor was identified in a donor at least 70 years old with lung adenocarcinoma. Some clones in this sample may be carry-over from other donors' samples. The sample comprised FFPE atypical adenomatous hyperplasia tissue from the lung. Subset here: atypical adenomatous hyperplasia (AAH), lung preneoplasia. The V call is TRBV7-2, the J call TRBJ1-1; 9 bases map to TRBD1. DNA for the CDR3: TGTGCCAGCAGCTCGCAGACAGGGGGTACTGAAGCTTTCTTT. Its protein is CASSSQTGGTEAFF.